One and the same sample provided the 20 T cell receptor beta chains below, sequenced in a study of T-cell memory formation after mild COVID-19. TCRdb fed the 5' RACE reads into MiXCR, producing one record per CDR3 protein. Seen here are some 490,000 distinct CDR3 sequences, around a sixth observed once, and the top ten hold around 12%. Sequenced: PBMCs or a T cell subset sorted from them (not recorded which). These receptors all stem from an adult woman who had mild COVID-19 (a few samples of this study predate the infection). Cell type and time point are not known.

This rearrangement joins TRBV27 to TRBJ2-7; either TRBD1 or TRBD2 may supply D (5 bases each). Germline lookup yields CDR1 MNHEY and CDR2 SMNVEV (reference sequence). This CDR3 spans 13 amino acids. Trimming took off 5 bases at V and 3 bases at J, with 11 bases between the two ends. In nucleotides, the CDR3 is TGTGCCAGCAGTAGGGACCCCTACTACGAGCAGTACTTC. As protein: CASSRDPYYEQYF.

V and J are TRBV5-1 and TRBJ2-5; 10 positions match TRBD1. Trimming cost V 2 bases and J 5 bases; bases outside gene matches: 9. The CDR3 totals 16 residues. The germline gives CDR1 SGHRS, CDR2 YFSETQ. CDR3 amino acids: CASSFPSGQGLETQYF. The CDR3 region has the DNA TGCGCCAGCAGCTTCCCCTCGGGACAGGGGTTGGAGACCCAGTACTTC.

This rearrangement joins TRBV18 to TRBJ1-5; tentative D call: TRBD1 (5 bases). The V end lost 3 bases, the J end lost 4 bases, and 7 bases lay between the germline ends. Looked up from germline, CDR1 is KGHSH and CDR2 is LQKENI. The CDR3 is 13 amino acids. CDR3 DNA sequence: TGTGCCAGCTCACCGGACATTAATCAGCCCCAGCATTTT. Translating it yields CASSPDINQPQHF.

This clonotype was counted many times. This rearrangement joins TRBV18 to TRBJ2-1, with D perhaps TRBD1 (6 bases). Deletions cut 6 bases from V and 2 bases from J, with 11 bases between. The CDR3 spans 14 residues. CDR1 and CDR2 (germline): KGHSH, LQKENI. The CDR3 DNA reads TGTGCCAGCTCGCCAGGGGTCGCCTACAATGAGCAGTTCTTC. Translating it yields CASSPGVAYNEQFF. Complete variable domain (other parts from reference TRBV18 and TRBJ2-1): NAGVMQNPRHLVRRRGQEARLRCSPMKGHSHVYWYRQLPEEGLKFMVYLQKENIIDESGMPKERFSAEFPKEGPSILRIQQVVRGDSAAYFCASSPGVAYNEQFFGPGTRLTVL.

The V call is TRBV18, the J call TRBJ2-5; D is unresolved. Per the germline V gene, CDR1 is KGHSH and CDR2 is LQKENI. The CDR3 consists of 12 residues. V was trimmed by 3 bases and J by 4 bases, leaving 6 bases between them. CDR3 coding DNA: TGTGCCAGCTCACCGGTGCGAGAGACCCAGTACTTC. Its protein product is CASSPVRETQYF. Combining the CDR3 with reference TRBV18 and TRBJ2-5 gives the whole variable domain NAGVMQNPRHLVRRRGQEARLRCSPMKGHSHVYWYRQLPEEGLKFMVYLQKENIIDESGMPKERFSAEFPKEGPSILRIQQVVRGDSAAYFCASSPVRETQYFGPGTRLLVL.

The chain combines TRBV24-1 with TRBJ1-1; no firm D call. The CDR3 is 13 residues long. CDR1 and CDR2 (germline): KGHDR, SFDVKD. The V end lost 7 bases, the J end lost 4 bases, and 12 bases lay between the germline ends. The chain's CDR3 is CATRQAGGTEAFF. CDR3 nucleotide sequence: TGTGCCACCAGGCAGGCAGGTGGCACTGAAGCTTTCTTT.

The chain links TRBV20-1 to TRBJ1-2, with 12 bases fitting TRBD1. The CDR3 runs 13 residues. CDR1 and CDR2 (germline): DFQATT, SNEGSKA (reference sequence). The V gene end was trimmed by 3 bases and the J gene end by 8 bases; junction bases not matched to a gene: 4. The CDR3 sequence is CSASYGTGGGYTF. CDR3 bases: TGCAGTGCTAGTTATGGGACAGGGGGCGGCTACACCTTC.

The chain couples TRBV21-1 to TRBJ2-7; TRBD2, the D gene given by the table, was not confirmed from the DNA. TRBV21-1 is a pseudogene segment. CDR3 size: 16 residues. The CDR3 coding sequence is TGTGCCAGCAGCAAAGTGTCGCGGGAGGGCCGGTACGAGCAGTACTTC. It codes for CASSKVSREGRYEQYF.

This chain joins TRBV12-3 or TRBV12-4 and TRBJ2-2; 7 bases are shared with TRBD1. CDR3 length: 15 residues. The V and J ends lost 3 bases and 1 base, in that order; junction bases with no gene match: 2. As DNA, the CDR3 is TGTGCCAGCAGTTTTGGGACAGTGAACACCGGGGAGCTGTTTTTT. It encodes CASSFGTVNTGELFF.

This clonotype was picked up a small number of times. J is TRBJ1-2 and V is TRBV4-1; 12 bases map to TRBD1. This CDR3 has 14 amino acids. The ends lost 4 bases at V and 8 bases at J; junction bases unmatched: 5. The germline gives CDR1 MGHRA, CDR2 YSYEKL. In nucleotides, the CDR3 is TGCGCCAGCAGCCCGGGACAGGGGGCGGAGGGCTACACCTTC. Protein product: CASSPGQGAEGYTF.

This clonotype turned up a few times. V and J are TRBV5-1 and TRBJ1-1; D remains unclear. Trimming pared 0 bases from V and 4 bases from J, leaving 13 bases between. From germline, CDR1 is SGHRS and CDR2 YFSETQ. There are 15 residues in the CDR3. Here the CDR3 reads CASSLDAAVGTEAFF. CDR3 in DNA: TGCGCCAGCAGCTTGGATGCGGCGGTCGGCACTGAAGCTTTCTTT.

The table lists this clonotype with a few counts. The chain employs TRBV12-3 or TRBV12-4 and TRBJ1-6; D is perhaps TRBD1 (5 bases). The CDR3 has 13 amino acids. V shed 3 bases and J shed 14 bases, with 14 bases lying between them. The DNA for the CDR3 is TGTGCCAGCAGTTTCGGGACTGCCTCGTCCCTCCACTTT. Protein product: CASSFGTASSLHF.

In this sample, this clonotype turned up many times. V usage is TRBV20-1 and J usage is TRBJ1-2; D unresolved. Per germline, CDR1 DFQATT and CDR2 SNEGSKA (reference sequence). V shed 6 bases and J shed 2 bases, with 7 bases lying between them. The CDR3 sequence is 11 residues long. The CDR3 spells CSARENYGYTF. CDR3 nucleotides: TGCAGTGCGAGGGAAAACTATGGCTACACCTTC.

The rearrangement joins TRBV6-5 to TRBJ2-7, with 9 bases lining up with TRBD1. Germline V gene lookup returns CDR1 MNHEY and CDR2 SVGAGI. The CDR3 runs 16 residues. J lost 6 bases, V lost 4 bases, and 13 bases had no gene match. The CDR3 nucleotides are TGTGCCAGCAGTTGGAGACCGGGACAGGGCCTCTCCGAGCAGTACTTC. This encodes CASSWRPGQGLSEQYF.

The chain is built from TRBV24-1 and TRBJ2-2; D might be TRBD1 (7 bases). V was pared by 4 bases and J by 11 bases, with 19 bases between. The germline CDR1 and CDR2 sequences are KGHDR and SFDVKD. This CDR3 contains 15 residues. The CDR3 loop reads CATSERAGQYSELFF. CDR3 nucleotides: TGTGCCACCAGTGAACGGGCGGGACAGTACTCCGAGCTGTTTTTT.

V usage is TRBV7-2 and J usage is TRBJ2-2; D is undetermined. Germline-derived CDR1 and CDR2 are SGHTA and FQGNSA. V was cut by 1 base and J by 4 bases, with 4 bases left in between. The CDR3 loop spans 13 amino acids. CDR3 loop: CASSLVTTGELFF. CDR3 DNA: TGTGCCAGCAGCTTAGTTACCACCGGGGAGCTGTTTTTT. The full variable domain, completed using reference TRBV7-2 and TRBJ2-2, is GAGVSQSPSNKVTEKGKDVELRCDPISGHTALYWYRQSLGQGLEFLIYFQGNSAPDKSGLPSDRFSAERTGGSVSTLTIQRTQQEDSAVYLCASSLVTTGELFFGEGSRLTVL.

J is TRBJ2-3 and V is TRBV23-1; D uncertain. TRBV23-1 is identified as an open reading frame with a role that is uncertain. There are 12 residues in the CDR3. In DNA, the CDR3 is TGCGTACGGACGCTGAGCACAGATACGCAGTATTTT. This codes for CVRTLSTDTQYF.

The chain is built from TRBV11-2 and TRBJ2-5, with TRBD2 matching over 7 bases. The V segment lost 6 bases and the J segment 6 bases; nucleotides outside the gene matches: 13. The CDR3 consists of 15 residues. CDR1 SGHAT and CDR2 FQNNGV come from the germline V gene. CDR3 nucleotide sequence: TGTGCCAGCAGTAAGGGGCGGGAGAAGAGTCAGACCCAGTACTTC. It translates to CASSKGREKSQTQYF.

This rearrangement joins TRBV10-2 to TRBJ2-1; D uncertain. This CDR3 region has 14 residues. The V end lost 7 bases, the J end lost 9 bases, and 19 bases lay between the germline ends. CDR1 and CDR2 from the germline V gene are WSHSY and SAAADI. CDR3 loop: CASKRDNQCGEQFF. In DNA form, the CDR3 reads TGCGCCAGCAAGAGAGACAACCAATGCGGTGAGCAGTTCTTC.

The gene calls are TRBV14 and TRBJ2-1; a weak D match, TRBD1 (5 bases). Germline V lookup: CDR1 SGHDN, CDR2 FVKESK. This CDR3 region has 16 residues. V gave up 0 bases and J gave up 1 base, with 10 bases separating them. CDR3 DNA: TGTGCCAGCAGCCAAGATAGGCAGGGATCCTACAATGAGCAGTTCTTC. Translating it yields CASSQDRQGSYNEQFF. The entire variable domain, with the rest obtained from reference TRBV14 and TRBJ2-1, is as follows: EAGVTQFPSHSVIEKGQTVTLRCDPISGHDNLYWYRRVMGKEIKFLLHFVKESKQDESGMPNNRFLAERTGGTYSTLKVQPAELEDSGVYFCASSQDRQGSYNEQFFGPGTRLTVL.